What follows are 31 T cell receptor beta chains derived from one specimen sequenced in a study of T cells in women clearing cervical HPV infection. The method was immunoSEQ multiplex PCR; TCRdb's version includes in-frame clones alone and lacks a portion of them. The sample's table shows tens of thousands of clones. Sequencing input: blood buffy coat. These TCRs come from a woman between 18 and 75 years old with a cervical HPV16 infection that either progressed to CIN3+ or cleared (not recorded which).

Comment on this clone: The read gets to within 3 residues of the CDR3 end, and the germline J gene fills in the rest. The rearrangement joins TRBV5-1 to TRBJ1-1; D may be TRBD1 (5 bases). The CDR3 loop spans 16 amino acids. Trimming took off 1 base at V and 3 bases at J, with 16 bases between the two ends. The germline gives CDR1 SGHRS, CDR2 YFSETQ. CDR3 bases read: TGCGCCAGCAGCTTGAGTATCGGGGCGGGGGACACTGAA. Translation: CASSLSIGAGDTE. The full CDR3 protein reads CASSLSIGAGDTEAFF.

Note on this clone: The CDR3 end is not reached by the read, which stops 3 residues before it; the germline J gene fills it in. The gene calls are TRBV6-1 and TRBJ1-5; D remains unclear. CDR3 size: 16 residues. The V end was cut by 3 bases, the J end by 1 base, with 13 bases between. Germline CDR1 is MNHNS and CDR2 is SASEGT. The sequenced CDR3 bases are TGTGCCAGCAGTGATTCGGCGGGCAAGAGCAATCAGCCC. Protein product: CASSDSAGKSNQP. The whole CDR3 reads CASSDSAGKSNQPQHF.

For this clone: The CDR3 end falls 3 residues outside the read, so it is completed with the germline J gene. The chain is built from TRBV20-1 and TRBJ1-1; a weak D match, TRBD1 (6 bases). Germline V gene lookup returns CDR1 DFQATT and CDR2 SNEGSKA (reference sequence). The CDR3 is 15 amino acids. V was cut by 5 bases and J by 3 bases, with 19 bases left in between. The sequenced part of the CDR3 DNA is TGCAGTGCTTCGCCGGGACACGGGATCTACACTGAA. Its protein product is CSASPGHGIYTE. Given in full, the CDR3 is CSASPGHGIYTEAFF.

Worth noting for this clone: The CDR3 end is not reached by the read, which stops 3 residues before it; the germline J gene fills it in. This chain uses TRBV2 with TRBJ1-2, with D perhaps TRBD1 (6 bases). CDR3 length: 13 amino acids. The ends were cut back, 7 bases at V and 2 bases at J, with 11 bases in the middle. The germline CDR1 and CDR2 sequences are SNHLY and FYNNEI. The CDR3 DNA, read in part, is TGTGCCAGCACAGGGGCCCTAAACTATGGC. It translates to CASTGALNYG. In full, the CDR3 is CASTGALNYGYTF.

CDR3 amino acids: CSARTGEVGELFF. CDR3 DNA (partial): TGCAGTGCCCGGACAGGGGAGGTCGGGGAG. This rearrangement joins TRBV20-1 to TRBJ2-2, with TRBD1 matching over 9 bases. The read finishes 3 residues shy of the CDR3 end, and the germline J gene is used to complete it. Germline CDR1 is DFQATT and CDR2 is SNEGSKA (reference sequence). The CDR3 spans 13 residues. V shed 6 bases and J 7 bases; nucleotides not matched to a gene: 6.

On this clone: The read finishes 3 residues shy of the CDR3 end, and the germline J gene is used to complete it. The chain uses TRBV5-1 and TRBJ1-1; 7 nucleotides align to TRBD1. V lost 2 bases, J lost 2 bases, and 6 bases stayed unmatched. Germline V gives CDR1 SGHRS, CDR2 YFSETQ. The CDR3 loop spans 15 amino acids. The CDR3 sequence is CASSLRQGSNTEAFF. Incomplete CDR3 DNA: TGCGCCAGCAGCTTAAGACAGGGATCAAACACTGAA.

In regard to this clone: With the read ending 3 residues before the CDR3 end, the germline J gene is used to fill in that end. This sequence joins TRBV2 and TRBJ2-5; a possible D gene is TRBD2 (7 bases). Germline loops: CDR1 SNHLY, CDR2 FYNNEI. V was pared by 7 bases and J by 1 base, with 13 bases between. The CDR3 length is 14 residues. This CDR3 reads CASNPRGGQETQYF. The CDR3 DNA, read in part, is TGTGCCAGCAACCCGAGGGGGGGCCAAGAGACC.

A note on this clone: The CDR3 goes on 3 residues after the read ends, and that part is filled in from the germline J gene. The chain combines TRBV11-2 with TRBJ2-3; TRBD1 might be the D (5 bases). In germline, CDR1 is SGHAT, CDR2 FQNNGV. The V and J ends lost 6 bases and 6 bases respectively, with 10 bases between them. This CDR3 comprises 12 residues. The CDR3 protein is CASRQSGDTQYF. The DNA read from the CDR3 is TGTGCCAGCAGGCAGTCAGGGGATACG.

Concerning this clone itself: The read finishes 3 residues shy of the CDR3 end, and the germline J gene is used to complete it. The chain joins TRBV7-9 to TRBJ2-1; 9 bases fit TRBD1. Trimming took 5 bases from V and 5 from J; bases not matched to a gene: 4. CDR1 and CDR2 (germline): SEHNR, FQNEAQ (reference sequence). The length of the CDR3 is 14 residues. Partial CDR3 DNA: TGTGCCAGCAGCCCGGGACAGGGTGACAATGAG. Residues: CASSPGQGDNE. The entire CDR3 is CASSPGQGDNEQFF.

Here the CDR3 reads CAWSPPGMDYNEQFF. The sequenced CDR3 bases are TGTGCCTGGAGTCCCCCAGGGATGGACTACAATGAG. The V and J genes are TRBV30 and TRBJ2-1, with D perhaps TRBD1 (5 bases). The read finishes 3 residues shy of the CDR3 end, and the germline J gene is used to complete it. V lost 2 bases and J lost 3, with 14 bases in between. The V gene's germline CDR1 is GTSNPN and CDR2 SVGIG (reference sequence). The length of the CDR3 is 15 residues. The entire variable domain, with the rest obtained from reference TRBV30 and TRBJ2-1, is as follows: SQTIHQWPATLVQPVGSPLSLECTVEGTSNPNLYWYRQAAGRGLQLLFYSVGIGQISSEVPQNLSASRPQDRQFILSSKKLLLSDSGFYLCAWSPPGMDYNEQFFGPGTRLTVL.

Regarding this clone: Sequencing ends 3 residues short of the CDR3 end; the germline J gene provides the rest. The V and J genes are TRBV10-2 and TRBJ1-1; D is undetermined. Trimming cost V 8 bases and J 1 base, with 8 bases left between them. The CDR3 sequence is 12 residues long. The germline V gene has CDR1 WSHSY and CDR2 SAAADI. The CDR3 sequence: CASGQGNTEAFF. CDR3 DNA, as far as it was read: TGCGCCAGCGGCCAAGGGAACACTGAA.

In the case of this clone: Read sequence stops 3 residues before the CDR3 end, and the germline J gene provides the missing end. This chain links TRBV18 with TRBJ2-7, with D perhaps TRBD1 (6 bases). From germline, CDR1 is KGHSH and CDR2 LQKENI. There are 14 residues in the CDR3. Trimming removed 2 bases at V and 3 bases at J, with 11 bases between. The CDR3 DNA, read in part, is TGTGCCAGCTCACCAGACAGGAGTCGCTACGAG. It yields the protein CASSPDRSRYE. The CDR3 in full is CASSPDRSRYEQYF. Full variable domain (remainder filled in from reference TRBV18 and TRBJ2-7): NAGVMQNPRHLVRRRGQEARLRCSPMKGHSHVYWYRQLPEEGLKFMVYLQKENIIDESGMPKERFSAEFPKEGPSILRIQQVVRGDSAAYFCASSPDRSRYEQYFGPGTRLTVT.

With regard to this clone: Read sequence stops 3 residues before the CDR3 end, and the germline J gene provides the missing end. The gene calls are TRBV28 and TRBJ2-5, with 11 nucleotides matching TRBD2. The V gene's germline CDR1 is MDHEN and CDR2 SYDVKM. There are 16 residues in the CDR3. Unmatched junction bases numbered 6, after V lost 5 bases and J lost 1 base. The DNA read from the CDR3 is TGTGCCAGCAGTGATCCGGGACTAGCGGTCCAAGAGACC. Encoded protein: CASSDPGLAVQET. The CDR3 in full is CASSDPGLAVQETQYF. The full variable domain, in which reference TRBV28 and TRBJ2-5 provide the parts outside the CDR3, is DVKVTQSSRYLVKRTGEKVFLECVQDMDHENMFWYRQDPGLGLRLIYFSYDVKMKEKGDIPEGYSVSREKKERFSLILESASTNQTSMYLCASSDPGLAVQETQYFGPGTRLLVL.

On this clone itself: The missing CDR3 end, 3 residues past where the read stops, is filled in from the germline J gene. The V call is TRBV20-1, the J call TRBJ2-1, with TRBD2 matching over 9 bases. This CDR3 contains 17 residues. With 2 bases clipped from V and 0 bases from J, the junction kept 8 bases outside the gene matches. Germline lookup yields CDR1 DFQATT and CDR2 SNEGSKA (reference sequence). The CDR3 DNA, read in part, is TGCAGTGCTAGATCGTCTAGCGGGGTGAGCTCCTACAATGAG. It translates to CSARSSSGVSSYNE. The entire CDR3 is CSARSSSGVSSYNEQFF.

Worth noting for this clone: The CDR3 extends 3 residues past the end of the read, so its final part is completed from the germline J gene. V usage is TRBV19 and J usage is TRBJ1-1; unclear D gene. There are 14 residues in the CDR3. The germline gives CDR1 LNHDA, CDR2 SQIVND (reference sequence). V lost 5 bases and J lost 0, with 10 bases in between. CDR3 sequence: CASSGLALNTEAFF. The sequenced part of the CDR3 DNA is TGTGCCAGTAGTGGGCTGGCCTTGAACACTGAA.

Of note for this clone: The read ends 3 residues before the CDR3 terminus; that terminus is restored from the germline J gene. The chain employs TRBV11-3 and TRBJ2-2; D gene uncertain. The V end was cut by 5 bases, the J end by 7 bases, with 11 bases between. Germline values: CDR1 SGHNT, CDR2 YENEEA. The CDR3 extends over 13 amino acids. CDR3 in amino acids: CASSTRSVGELFF. CDR3 DNA, as far as it was read: TGTGCCAGCAGCACACGAAGCGTCGGGGAG.

Concerning this clone itself: The CDR3 is cut off 3 residues early in the read; its end comes from the germline J gene. The chain uses TRBV19 and TRBJ1-2; D is uncertain. Looked up from germline, CDR1 is LNHDA and CDR2 is SQIVND (reference sequence). V was clipped by 3 bases and J by 7 bases, with 12 bases between them. CDR3 length: 13 residues. The CDR3 DNA, read in part, is TGTGCCAGTAGTATTCCCCGCGGGGTTGGC. Its protein is CASSIPRGVG. The CDR3 in full is CASSIPRGVGYTF.

With regard to this clone: The read gets to within 3 residues of the CDR3 end, and the germline J gene fills in the rest. This chain links TRBV20-1 with TRBJ2-4; the match to TRBD1 covers 9 bases. The V and J ends lost 6 bases and 8 bases, in that order; junction bases with no gene match: 8. The length of the CDR3 is 13 residues. In germline, CDR1 is DFQATT, CDR2 SNEGSKA (reference sequence). The covered CDR3 bases are TGCAGTGCATCGGGACAGGGACACGACATT. The encoded protein is CSASGQGHDI. In full, the CDR3 reads CSASGQGHDIQYF.

Comment on this clone: The CDR3 end is not reached by the read, which stops 3 residues before it; the germline J gene fills it in. J is TRBJ1-2 and V is TRBV29-1; 7 positions agree with TRBD1. V shed 4 bases, J shed 5 bases, and the junction held 13 bases outside the gene matches. The CDR3 is 15 residues long. Germline assignment: CDR1 SQVTM and CDR2 ANQGSEA. The sequenced CDR3 bases are TGCAGCGTTGGTAGGACAGGTGGAACACATTATGGC. This encodes CSVGRTGGTHYG. The entire CDR3 reads CSVGRTGGTHYGYTF.

Comments on this clone: The CDR3 extends 3 residues past the end of the read, so its final part is completed from the germline J gene. The chain employs TRBV7-2 and TRBJ2-5; 7 bases agree with TRBD2. Trimming cost V 7 bases and J 3 bases; bases outside gene matches: 5. Looked up from germline, CDR1 is SGHTA and CDR2 is FQGNSA. The CDR3 length is 13 residues. The CDR3 region is CASTQAGKETQYF. The DNA read from the CDR3 is TGTGCCAGCACTCAAGCGGGGAAAGAGACC.

Measured by frequency, this clone is medium-sized. Sequencing ends 3 residues short of the CDR3 end; the germline J gene provides the rest. V and J are TRBV6-4 and TRBJ2-3, with D perhaps matching TRBD2 (6 bases). V dropped 6 bases and J dropped 0 bases, with 10 bases sitting between them. The length of the CDR3 is 14 residues. Germline V lookup: CDR1 MRHNA, CDR2 SNTAGT. The CDR3 is CASSVRGSTDTQYF. The CDR3 DNA, read in part, is TGTGCCAGCAGCGTACGGGGGAGCACAGATACG.

This clone is labeled medium-sized based on frequency. The read gets to within 3 residues of the CDR3 end, and the germline J gene fills in the rest. The chain has TRBV7-2 and TRBJ2-5, with a weak D call TRBD1 (5 bases). The CDR3 spans 15 residues. V lost 5 bases and J lost 4, with 17 bases in between. From germline, CDR1 is SGHTA and CDR2 FQGNSA. CDR3 in amino acids: CASSPETATAETQYF. The DNA read from the CDR3 is TGTGCCAGCAGCCCCGAGACAGCAACAGCAGAGACC.

As concerns this clone: The read ends 3 residues shy of where the CDR3 ends; the end is completed using the germline J gene. The chain links TRBV2 to TRBJ1-1; no clear D. Per germline, CDR1 SNHLY and CDR2 FYNNEI. V lost 2 bases and J 3 bases, leaving 7 bases between the germline ends. This CDR3 spans 13 amino acids. CDR3 sequence reads: CASSEIRDTEAFF. The covered CDR3 bases are TGTGCCAGCAGTGAAATAAGGGACACTGAA.

A remark on this clone: The observed sequence ends 3 residues before the CDR3 terminus, with the missing tail filled in from the germline J gene. V usage is TRBV5-1 and J usage is TRBJ2-3, with 8 bases matching TRBD1. Trimming took 0 bases from V and 0 from J; bases not matched to a gene: 9. The CDR3 runs to 18 residues. CDR1 is SGHRS, CDR2 YFSETQ, per germline. CDR3 amino acids: CASSLALATGASTDTQYF. The covered CDR3 bases are TGCGCCAGCAGCTTGGCCCTCGCGACAGGGGCGAGCACAGATACG.

Details on this clone: The DNA ends 3 residues before the CDR3 does, and the rest of the CDR3 is filled in from the germline J gene. This chain uses TRBV20-1 with TRBJ1-2; 12 bases fit TRBD1. The CDR3 has 14 amino acids. Germline loops: CDR1 DFQATT, CDR2 SNEGSKA (reference sequence). The CDR3 reads CSANPGQGALGYTF. Partial CDR3 DNA: TGCAGTGCTAACCCGGGACAGGGGGCGCTGGGC.

Notes on this clone: The read ends 3 residues before the CDR3 terminus; that terminus is restored from the germline J gene. This sequence joins TRBV10-1 and TRBJ1-1, with D tentatively TRBD1 (6 bases). Germline values: CDR1 WNHNN, CDR2 SYGVQD (reference sequence). The V end lost 3 bases, the J end lost 1 base, and 15 bases lay between the germline ends. This CDR3 has 16 amino acids. The CDR3 DNA, read in part, is TGCGCCAGCAGTGATTCAGGGGCGAATTGGAACACTGAA. Protein: CASSDSGANWNTE. The CDR3 in full is CASSDSGANWNTEAFF.

In the case of this clone: The CDR3 extends 3 residues past the end of the read, so its final part is completed from the germline J gene. This sequence joins TRBV7-2 and TRBJ2-3; 7 bases fit TRBD2. V was pared by 5 bases and J by 3 bases, with 8 bases of the junction left unmatched. The CDR3 runs to 15 residues. The germline gives CDR1 SGHTA, CDR2 FQGNSA. The CDR3 sequence: CASSLRSGKTDTQYF. The CDR3 DNA, read in part, is TGTGCCAGCAGCCTTCGAAGCGGGAAGACAGATACG.

Note on this clone: The read halts 3 residues ahead of the CDR3 end, with the missing end drawn from the germline J gene. The rearrangement uses TRBV20-1 and TRBJ2-1, with 12 bases matching TRBD2. The ends lost 2 bases at V and 4 bases at J; junction bases unmatched: 12. CDR3 size: 18 residues. Looked up from germline, CDR1 is DFQATT and CDR2 is SNEGSKA (reference sequence). CDR3 bases read: TGCAGTGCTAGATTTCCTCCTAGCGGGGGGGCGGGGTACAATGAG. This encodes CSARFPPSGGAGYNE. The entire CDR3 protein is CSARFPPSGGAGYNEQFF.

A note on this clone: The read ends 3 residues before the CDR3 terminus; that terminus is restored from the germline J gene. The gene calls are TRBV19 and TRBJ2-1, with 10 bases identical to TRBD2. V trimming: 6 bases; J trimming: 7 bases; junction bases outside the gene matches: 6. The CDR3 sequence is 14 residues long. The germline V gene encodes CDR1 LNHDA and CDR2 SQIVND (reference sequence). CDR3 bases read: TGTGCCAGTAGCCTAGCGGGGGCCTCTAATGAG. Amino acid sequence: CASSLAGASNE. The whole CDR3 sequence reads CASSLAGASNEQFF. Full variable domain (remainder filled in from reference TRBV19 and TRBJ2-1): DGGITQSPKYLFRKEGQNVTLSCEQNLNHDAMYWYRQDPGQGLRLIYYSQIVNDFQKGDIAEGYSVSREKKESFPLTVTSAQKNPTAFYLCASSLAGASNEQFFGPGTRLTVL.

Details on this clone: Read sequence stops 3 residues before the CDR3 end, and the germline J gene provides the missing end. This chain joins TRBV20-1 and TRBJ1-1; the D is unclear. The CDR3 sequence is 14 residues long. Germline values: CDR1 DFQATT, CDR2 SNEGSKA (reference sequence). The ends were cut back, 0 bases at V and 2 bases at J, with 10 bases in the middle. The CDR3 bases that were read are TGCAGTGCTAGAGATCGCAAGGTTAACACTGAA. This encodes CSARDRKVNTE. The entire CDR3 reads CSARDRKVNTEAFF.

About this clone itself: The read stops 3 residues short of the end of the CDR3; the missing end is completed from the germline J gene. This rearrangement joins TRBV6-1 to TRBJ2-5; D unresolved. Germline V CDR1 and CDR2: MNHNS, SASEGT. The CDR3 is 12 amino acids. The V end lost 4 bases, the J end lost 5 bases, and 8 bases lay between the germline ends. CDR3 DNA (partial): TGTGCCAGCAGTGCCTCTAGGGAGACC. Protein: CASSASRET. The CDR3 in its entirety is CASSASRETQYF.